One and the same sample provided the 20 T cell receptor beta chains below, sequenced in a study of control samples from healthy donors and cancer patients. Here immunoSEQ multiplex PCR was the method, and the copy in TCRdb shows in-frame clones only, minus some. This table has about 150,000 clones, about 90% appearing once. Sequencing was carried out using blood. These TCRs come from a woman between 25 and 40 years old in good health.

The chain joins TRBV6-6 to TRBJ1-6; possible D gene TRBD1, 5 bases. The CDR3 sequence is 15 residues long. V lost 7 bases and J 6 bases, leaving 16 bases between the germline ends. Germline CDR1 MNHNY, CDR2 SVGAGI (reference sequence). The CDR3 DNA reads TGTGCCAGCACGTTAGGCAGGGACGGTAATTCACCCCTCCACTTT. Its protein is CASTLGRDGNSPLHF.

As regards this clone: One end of the junction varies from germline; a read error may be responsible. CDR3 bases: TGTGCCAGCGCACCACTAGCGGTGAACACCGGGGAGCTGTTTTTT. Translation: CASAPLAVNTGELFF. The V and J genes are TRBV18 and TRBJ2-2; 8 bases are shared with TRBD2. CDR3 length: 15 residues. The germline V gene has CDR1 KGHSH and CDR2 LQKENI.

This chain connects TRBV9 to TRBJ2-1; D gene unclear. V dropped 0 bases and J dropped 3 bases, with 7 bases sitting between them. The CDR3 consists of 14 residues. CDR1 and CDR2 from the germline V gene are SGDLS and YYNGEE. The CDR3 bases are TGTGCCAGCAGCGTAGGGGCTAGCTACAATGAGCAGTTCTTC. As protein: CASSVGASYNEQFF.

With respect to this clone: The same CDR3 also results from other DNA sequences found in this sample. This chain joins TRBV12-3 or TRBV12-4 and TRBJ2-5, with unresolved D. Deletions cut 6 bases from V and 0 bases from J, with 8 bases between. CDR3 size: 13 residues. The CDR3 DNA follows: TGTGCCAGCAGGGGCTCAAACCAAGAGACCCAGTACTTC. Translation gives CASRGSNQETQYF.

The rearrangement uses TRBV29-1 and TRBJ2-3, with TRBD2 identical over 7 bases. Germline CDR1 reads SQVTM; CDR2 reads ANQGSEA. With 0 bases clipped from V and 5 bases from J, the junction kept 14 bases outside the gene matches. The CDR3 totals 17 residues. The CDR3 region has the DNA TGCAGCGTTGAAGATTCTCGACTAGCAGGGCGTGGAGATACGCAGTATTTT. Its protein product is CSVEDSRLAGRGDTQYF.

In its sample, this clone was seen a few times. Other DNA sequences of this sample code for an identical CDR3. The chain has TRBV18 and TRBJ1-1; D is unresolved. The CDR3 length is 13 residues. V was pared by 3 bases and J by 1 base, with 6 bases between. The germline gives CDR1 KGHSH, CDR2 LQKENI. The CDR3 is CASSPGRNTEAFF. The CDR3 region has the DNA TGTGCCAGCTCACCTGGGCGGAACACTGAAGCTTTCTTT.

J is TRBJ2-1 and V is TRBV19; D is perhaps TRBD1 (6 bases). Trimming took off 3 bases at V and 7 bases at J, with 10 bases between the two ends. The CDR3 is 13 residues long. Germline values: CDR1 LNHDA, CDR2 SQIVND (reference sequence). CDR3 residues: CASSILQGNEQFF. Written as DNA, the CDR3 is TGTGCCAGTAGTATTCTCCAGGGGAATGAGCAGTTCTTC.

On this clone: The sample has other DNA sequences that encode this CDR3 too. The J gene is TRBJ1-5, the V gene TRBV5-1; D is possibly TRBD1 (5 bases). Germline CDR1 and CDR2: SGHRS and YFSETQ. Trimming shortened V by 0 bases and J by 5 bases, and 6 bases separated the two germline ends. The CDR3 runs 13 residues. CDR3 in DNA: TGCGCCAGCAGCTTGGGGGGGGATCAGCCCCAGCATTTT. Amino acid sequence: CASSLGGDQPQHF.

The table lists this clone with a few counts. The chain joins TRBV7-2 to TRBJ2-7, with 13 bases aligning to TRBD2. J was trimmed by 7 bases and V by 5 bases; bases with no gene match: 11. CDR1 is SGHTA, CDR2 FQGNSA, per germline. The CDR3 spans 16 residues. The CDR3 region is CASSERTSGRALEQYF. DNA of the CDR3: TGTGCCAGCAGCGAACGCACTAGCGGGAGGGCCTTGGAGCAGTACTTC.

This chain links TRBV7-8 with TRBJ2-1; D ambiguous. The V gene's germline CDR1 is SGHVS and CDR2 FQNEAQ. Trimming removed 0 bases from V and 6 bases from J, with 6 bases in between. The CDR3 sequence is 13 residues long. The CDR3, as DNA: TGTGCCAGCAGCTTAGCGCTGCCCAATGAGCAGTTCTTC. This encodes CASSLALPNEQFF.

The V call is TRBV19, the J call TRBJ1-1; D remains unclear. The CDR3 totals 15 residues. Trimming stripped 3 bases from V and 6 bases from J, with 17 bases between. The germline V gene encodes CDR1 LNHDA and CDR2 SQIVND (reference sequence). This CDR3 is CASSMRVPPSPEAFF. CDR3 nucleotide sequence: TGTGCCAGTAGTATGAGGGTCCCACCGAGCCCTGAAGCTTTCTTT.

J is TRBJ2-3 and V is TRBV29-1; 8 nucleotides agree with TRBD1. V shed 2 bases and J 0 bases; nucleotides not matched to a gene: 1. The germline gives CDR1 SQVTM, CDR2 ANQGSEA. The CDR3 contains 14 residues. The CDR3 protein is CSVEWTGSTDTQYF. For the CDR3, the DNA is TGCAGCGTTGAATGGACAGGGAGCACAGATACGCAGTATTTT.

The J gene is TRBJ1-5, the V gene TRBV6-5, with 7 bases aligning to TRBD1. The CDR3 sequence is 15 residues long. The junction had 7 bases not matched to a gene; V was cut back by 5 bases and J by 3 bases. Germline loops: CDR1 MNHEY, CDR2 SVGAGI. The CDR3 spells CASSQYRGPNQPQHF. Written as DNA, the CDR3 is TGTGCCAGCAGTCAATACAGGGGACCCAATCAGCCCCAGCATTTT.

Only one count was recorded for this clone. The rearrangement uses TRBV10-3 and TRBJ2-2, with TRBD2 matching 14 bases. This CDR3 is 17 amino acids long. After removal of 6 bases from V and 5 bases from J, the junction contained 8 bases not matched to a gene. Germline values: CDR1 ENHRY, CDR2 SYGVKD. CDR3 sequence reads: CAISPGLAGARTGELFF. CDR3 nucleotides: TGTGCCATCAGCCCGGGACTAGCGGGAGCGAGGACCGGGGAGCTGTTTTTT.

In this sample, this clone turned up once. The rearrangement joins TRBV20-1 to TRBJ1-4; D is ambiguous. Germline CDR1 reads DFQATT; CDR2 reads SNEGSKA (reference sequence). V lost 3 bases, J lost 7 bases, and 15 bases lay in between. This CDR3 region has 14 residues. For the CDR3, the DNA is TGCAGTGCTAGTTGGGCGGGGATGGTTGAAAAACTGTTTTTT. It codes for CSASWAGMVEKLFF.

This clone was seen just once. This sequence joins TRBV7-3 and TRBJ1-1, with 8 bases aligning to TRBD1. V shed 0 bases, J shed 1 base, and the junction held 1 base outside the gene matches. The CDR3 is 15 residues long. Germline V CDR1 and CDR2: SGHTA, FQGTGA. The CDR3 sequence: CASSLTGTGNTEAFF. The CDR3 DNA is TGTGCCAGCAGCTTAACAGGGACAGGGAACACTGAAGCTTTCTTT.

The chain is built from TRBV7-9 and TRBJ1-1, with TRBD1 as a possible D gene (5 bases). V lost 4 bases and J 6 bases, leaving 15 bases between the germline ends. Germline assignment: CDR1 SEHNR and CDR2 FQNEAQ (reference sequence). The CDR3 sequence is 14 residues long. CDR3 in DNA: TGTGCCAGCAGCTCCCCCGGGGCCTGGCCTGAAGCTTTCTTT. Its protein product is CASSSPGAWPEAFF.

The rearrangement joins TRBV11-2 to TRBJ1-1; D not certain. The germline CDR1 and CDR2 sequences are SGHAT and FQNNGV. V was pared by 5 bases and J by 1 base, with 14 bases between. The CDR3 covers 15 residues. CDR3 residues: CASSPRRGGNTEAFF. The CDR3 region has the DNA TGTGCCAGCAGCCCCAGGCGAGGAGGGAACACTGAAGCTTTCTTT.

The chain uses TRBV19 and TRBJ1-1; D is possibly TRBD1 (5 bases). Trimming left V 11 bases short and J 1 base short, with 11 bases between. The CDR3 is 12 residues long. Per germline, CDR1 LNHDA and CDR2 SQIVND (reference sequence). The CDR3 loop is CAVQASNTEAFF. Written as DNA, the CDR3 is TGTGCCGTACAGGCCTCGAACACTGAAGCTTTCTTT.

The J gene is TRBJ2-7, the V gene TRBV4-1, with 10 nucleotides matching TRBD1. Germline CDR1 is MGHRA and CDR2 is YSYEKL. The J segment lost 3 bases and the V segment lost 4 bases, leaving 3 bases of the junction unmatched. There are 14 residues in the CDR3. The CDR3 region is CASSPGTGDYEQYF. The CDR3 bases are TGCGCCAGCAGCCCCGGGACAGGGGACTACGAGCAGTACTTC.